The TCR beta chain under discussion was sequenced for a study of blood T cell repertoires in COVID-19. The overall study: The United States, Italy and Spain supplied acute and convalescent COVID-19 samples. T cells, B-cell-depleted T cells, or PBMCs supplied cDNA or gDNA.

Germline V gives CDR1 SEHNR, CDR2 FQNEAQ (reference sequence). The V end was cut by 4 bases, the J end by 5 bases, with 5 bases between. The CDR3 extends over 12 amino acids. Original processing notes: From reference gene primer amplification, estimates of nucleated cell counts were derived. Generated by immunoSEQ multiplex PCR, the TCRdb table keeps only in-frame clones and is missing some. V, J and clone size were drawn from that table, and D and trimming were deduced from the DNA. Here the sample spans around 280,000 clones, roughly 86% being singletons. The sequence derives from a man between 65 and 85 years old with acute or convalescent COVID-19. The chain links TRBV7-9 to TRBJ2-2; D ambiguous. Sequenced: peripheral blood. CDR3 DNA sequence: TGTGCCAGCAGCTATAATACCGGGGAGCTGTTTTTT. Residues: CASSYNTGELFF.